The following is a T cell receptor beta chain sequence with its context. The CDR3 spans 12 residues. Between the trimmed V and J ends, which lost 0 bases and 11 bases, there was a span of 11 bases. Germline V gene data show CDR1 as SGDLS and CDR2 as YYNGEE. TCRdb keeps only in-frame clones here, not all; method: immunoSEQ multiplex PCR. Of about 98,000 clones listed, 70% to 90% are singletons. This sample is part of a study of blood T cell repertoires in COVID-19. As for the study in general: Donors in the United States, Italy and Spain gave samples during acute or convalescent COVID-19.

The rearrangement joins TRBV9 to TRBJ1-2; D uncertain. The sample was peripheral blood. The TCR was taken from a man in his 60s with acute or convalescent COVID-19. CDR3 amino acids: CASSVGRRGYTF. Written as DNA, the CDR3 is TGTGCCAGCAGCGTAGGAAGAAGAGGGTACACCTTC. Full variable domain (outside the CDR3, taken from reference TRBV9 and TRBJ1-2): DSGVTQTPKHLITATGQRVTLRCSPRSGDLSVYWYQQSLDQGLQFLIQYYNGEERAKGNILERFSAQQFPDLHSELNLSSLELGDSALYFCASSVGRRGYTFGSGTRLTVV.